This entry concerns a single T cell receptor (beta chain). No conserved phenylalanine or tryptophan is present at the end of the CDR3, so a read error is the likely explanation. This specimen comes from a study of molecular identifiers for immune sequencing clone quantification. Study-wide background: In replicates, RNA taken from 20,000 or 100,000 naive CD8 cells was divided five ways, and four portions underwent sequencing.

V was pared by 1 base and J by 8 bases, with 8 bases between. Per the germline V gene, CDR1 is GTSNPN and CDR2 is SVGIG (reference sequence). The CDR3 extends over 12 amino acids. Bulk TCR libraries used previously described methods and listed TCR primers. TCRdb called the PCR reads again in MiXCR, with one record for every CDR3 protein. This sample has about 640,000 distinct CDR3 sequences; 15% to 20% occur once, and the top ten carry roughly 0.83%. The specimen was naive CD8+ T cells from blood, with Jurkat cell RNA spiked in. As to subset: FACS-sorted CD8+CD4-CCR7+CD45RA+ naive T cells. The chain is built from TRBV30 and TRBJ2-2; a possible D gene is TRBD1 (5 bases). This TCR was sampled from a human donor in good health. Some libraries in this study had Jurkat cell RNA spiked in. CDR3 DNA: TGTGCCTGGAGTGCCCAGGGTGGGGAGCTGTTTTAT. This translates into CAWSAQGGELFY.